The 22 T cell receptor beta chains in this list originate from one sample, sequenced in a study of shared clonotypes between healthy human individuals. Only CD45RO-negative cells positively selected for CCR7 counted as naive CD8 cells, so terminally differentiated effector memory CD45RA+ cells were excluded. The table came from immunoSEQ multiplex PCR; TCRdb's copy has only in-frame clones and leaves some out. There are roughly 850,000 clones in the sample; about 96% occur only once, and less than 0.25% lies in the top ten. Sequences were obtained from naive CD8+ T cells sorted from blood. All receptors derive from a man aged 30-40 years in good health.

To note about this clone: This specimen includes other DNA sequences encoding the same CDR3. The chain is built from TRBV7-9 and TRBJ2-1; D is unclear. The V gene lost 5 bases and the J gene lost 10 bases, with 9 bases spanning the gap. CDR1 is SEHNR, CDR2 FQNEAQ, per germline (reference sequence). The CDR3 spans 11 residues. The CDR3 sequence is CASSLGNEQFF. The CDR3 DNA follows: TGTGCCAGCAGCCTGGGCAACGAGCAGTTCTTC.

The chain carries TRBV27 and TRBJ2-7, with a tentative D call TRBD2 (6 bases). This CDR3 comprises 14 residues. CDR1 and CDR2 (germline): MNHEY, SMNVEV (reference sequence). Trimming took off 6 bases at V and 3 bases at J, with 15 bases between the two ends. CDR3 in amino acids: CASSPHGSFYEQYF. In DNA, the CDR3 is TGTGCCAGCAGCCCCCACGGGAGCTTCTACGAGCAGTACTTC.

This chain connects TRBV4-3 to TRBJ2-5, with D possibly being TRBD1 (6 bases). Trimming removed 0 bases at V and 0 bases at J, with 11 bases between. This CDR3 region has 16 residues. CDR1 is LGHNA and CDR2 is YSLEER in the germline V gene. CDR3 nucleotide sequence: TGCGCCAGCAGCCAAGACTTCGGGACACACCAAGAGACCCAGTACTTC. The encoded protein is CASSQDFGTHQETQYF.

CDR3 nucleotides: TGTGCCTGGAGTGAGGACAGAAACGAGCAGTACTTC. It is translated as CAWSEDRNEQYF. The rearrangement links TRBV30 to TRBJ2-7; weak D call: TRBD1 (6 bases). CDR3 length: 12 amino acids. V was cut by 1 base and J by 5 bases, with 9 bases left in between. CDR1 is GTSNPN, CDR2 SVGIG, per germline (reference sequence).

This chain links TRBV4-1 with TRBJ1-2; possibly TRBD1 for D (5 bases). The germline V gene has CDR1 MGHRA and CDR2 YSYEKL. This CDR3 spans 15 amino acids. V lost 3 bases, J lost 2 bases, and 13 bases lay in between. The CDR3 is CASSHPGLTNYGYTF. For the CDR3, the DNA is TGCGCCAGCAGCCACCCGGGACTGACAAACTATGGCTACACCTTC.

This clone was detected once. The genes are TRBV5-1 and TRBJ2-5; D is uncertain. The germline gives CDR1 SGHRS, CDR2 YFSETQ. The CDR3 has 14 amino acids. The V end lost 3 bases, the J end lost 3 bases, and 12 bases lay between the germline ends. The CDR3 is CASSSDQAEETQYF. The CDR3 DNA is TGCGCCAGCAGCTCAGACCAGGCGGAAGAGACCCAGTACTTC.

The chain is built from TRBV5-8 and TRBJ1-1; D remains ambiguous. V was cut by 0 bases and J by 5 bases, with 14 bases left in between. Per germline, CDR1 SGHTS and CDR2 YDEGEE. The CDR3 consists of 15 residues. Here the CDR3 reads CASSLAGFDGTEAFF. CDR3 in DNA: TGTGCCAGCAGCTTGGCGGGGTTTGATGGAACTGAAGCTTTCTTT.

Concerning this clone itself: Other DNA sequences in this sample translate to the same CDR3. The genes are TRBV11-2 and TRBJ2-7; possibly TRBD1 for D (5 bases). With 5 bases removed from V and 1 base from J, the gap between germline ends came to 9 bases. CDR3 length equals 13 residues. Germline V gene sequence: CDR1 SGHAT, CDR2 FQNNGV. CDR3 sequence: CASSLGESYEQYF. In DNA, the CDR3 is TGTGCCAGCAGCCTAGGGGAATCCTACGAGCAGTACTTC.

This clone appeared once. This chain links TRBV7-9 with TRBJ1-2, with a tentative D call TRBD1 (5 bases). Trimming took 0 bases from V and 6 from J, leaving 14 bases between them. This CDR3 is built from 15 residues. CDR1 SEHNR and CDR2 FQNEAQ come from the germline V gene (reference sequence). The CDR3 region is CASSLASTGTNGYTF. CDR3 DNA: TGTGCCAGCAGCTTAGCCAGTACCGGGACTAATGGCTACACCTTC.

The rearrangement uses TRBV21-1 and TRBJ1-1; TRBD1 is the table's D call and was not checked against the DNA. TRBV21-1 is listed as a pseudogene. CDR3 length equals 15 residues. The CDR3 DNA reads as TGTGCCAGCAGCAAACGACAGGGTGTTCGCACTGAAGCTTTCTTT. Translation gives CASSKRQGVRTEAFF.

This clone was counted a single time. CDR3 sequence (DNA): TGTGCCAGCAGCTCCCGGGACATCGACCACACTGAAGCTTTCTTT. Translation gives CASSSRDIDHTEAFF. V is TRBV9 and J is TRBJ1-1; TRBD1 is a possible D gene (6 bases). The germline V gene encodes CDR1 SGDLS and CDR2 YYNGEE. V gave up 4 bases and J gave up 3 bases, with 16 bases separating them. CDR3 size: 15 residues. The whole variable domain, remainder taken from reference TRBV9 and TRBJ1-1, is DSGVTQTPKHLITATGQRVTLRCSPRSGDLSVYWYQQSLDQGLQFLIQYYNGEERAKGNILERFSAQQFPDLHSELNLSSLELGDSALYFCASSSRDIDHTEAFFGQGTRLTVV.

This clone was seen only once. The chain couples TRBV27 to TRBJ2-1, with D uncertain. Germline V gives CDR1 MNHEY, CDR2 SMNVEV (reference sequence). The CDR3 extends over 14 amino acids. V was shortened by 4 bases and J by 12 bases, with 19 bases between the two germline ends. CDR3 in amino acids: CASSSIPPTNGQFF. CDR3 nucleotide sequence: TGTGCCAGCAGTTCGATACCACCTACAAACGGGCAGTTCTTC.

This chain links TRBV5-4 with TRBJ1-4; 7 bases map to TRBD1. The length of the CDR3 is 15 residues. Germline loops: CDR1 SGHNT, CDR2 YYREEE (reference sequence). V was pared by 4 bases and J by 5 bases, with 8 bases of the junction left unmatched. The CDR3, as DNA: TGTGCCAGCAGCCGGGGGACAGTGGAGAATGAAAAACTGTTTTTT. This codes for CASSRGTVENEKLFF.

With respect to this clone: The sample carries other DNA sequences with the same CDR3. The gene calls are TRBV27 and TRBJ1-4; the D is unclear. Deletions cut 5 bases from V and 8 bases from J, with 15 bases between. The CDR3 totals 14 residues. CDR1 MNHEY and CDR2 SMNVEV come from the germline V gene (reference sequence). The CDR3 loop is CASSLLGEEEKLFF. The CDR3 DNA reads TGTGCCAGCAGTCTCCTTGGGGAGGAAGAAAAACTGTTTTTT.

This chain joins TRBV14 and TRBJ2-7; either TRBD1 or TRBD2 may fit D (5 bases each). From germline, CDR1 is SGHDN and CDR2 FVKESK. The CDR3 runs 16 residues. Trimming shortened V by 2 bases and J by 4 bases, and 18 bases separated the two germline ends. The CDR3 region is CASSQPGPTLDYEQYF. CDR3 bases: TGTGCCAGCAGCCAACCGGGACCAACACTGGATTACGAGCAGTACTTC.

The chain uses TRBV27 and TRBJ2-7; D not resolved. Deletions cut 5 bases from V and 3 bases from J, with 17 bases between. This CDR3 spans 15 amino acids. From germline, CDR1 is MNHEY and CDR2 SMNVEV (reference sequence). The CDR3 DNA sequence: TGTGCCAGCAGTGGGGTTGACAAGGCTAGCTACGAGCAGTACTTC. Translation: CASSGVDKASYEQYF.

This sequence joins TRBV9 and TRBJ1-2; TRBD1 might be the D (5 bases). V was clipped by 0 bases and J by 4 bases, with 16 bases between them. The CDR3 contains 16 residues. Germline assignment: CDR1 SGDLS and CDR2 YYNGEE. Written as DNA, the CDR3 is TGTGCCAGCAGCGTAGACGCCAGGGCGGCCCGCTATGGCTACACCTTC. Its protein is CASSVDARAARYGYTF.

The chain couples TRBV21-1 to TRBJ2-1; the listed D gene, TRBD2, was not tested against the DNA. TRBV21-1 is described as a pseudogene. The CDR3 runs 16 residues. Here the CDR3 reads CASSKYGSGGANEQFF. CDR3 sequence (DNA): TGTGCCAGCAGCAAATACGGTAGCGGGGGAGCGAATGAGCAGTTCTTC.

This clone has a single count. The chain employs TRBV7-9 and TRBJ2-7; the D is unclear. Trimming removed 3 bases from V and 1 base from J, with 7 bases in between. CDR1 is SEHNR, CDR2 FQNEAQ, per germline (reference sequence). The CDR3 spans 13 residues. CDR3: CASSFPDSYEQYF. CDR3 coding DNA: TGTGCCAGCAGCTTTCCCGATTCCTACGAGCAGTACTTC.

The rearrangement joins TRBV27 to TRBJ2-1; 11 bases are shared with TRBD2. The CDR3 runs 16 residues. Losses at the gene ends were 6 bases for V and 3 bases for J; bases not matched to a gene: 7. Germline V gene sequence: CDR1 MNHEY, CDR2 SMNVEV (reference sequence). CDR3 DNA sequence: TGTGCCAGCAGCCTTCTGGGACTAGCGGACTACAATGAGCAGTTCTTC. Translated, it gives CASSLLGLADYNEQFF.

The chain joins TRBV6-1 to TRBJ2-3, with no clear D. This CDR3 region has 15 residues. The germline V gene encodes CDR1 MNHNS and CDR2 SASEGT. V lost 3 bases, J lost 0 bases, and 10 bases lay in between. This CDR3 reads CASSEETRSTDTQYF. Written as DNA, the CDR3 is TGTGCCAGCAGTGAGGAGACCCGTAGCACAGATACGCAGTATTTT.

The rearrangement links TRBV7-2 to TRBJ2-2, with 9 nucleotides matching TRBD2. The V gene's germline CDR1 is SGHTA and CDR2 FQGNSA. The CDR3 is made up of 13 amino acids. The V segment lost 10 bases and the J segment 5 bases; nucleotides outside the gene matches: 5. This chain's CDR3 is CAIAGGPTGELFF. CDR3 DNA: TGTGCCATTGCGGGAGGGCCTACCGGGGAGCTGTTTTTT.